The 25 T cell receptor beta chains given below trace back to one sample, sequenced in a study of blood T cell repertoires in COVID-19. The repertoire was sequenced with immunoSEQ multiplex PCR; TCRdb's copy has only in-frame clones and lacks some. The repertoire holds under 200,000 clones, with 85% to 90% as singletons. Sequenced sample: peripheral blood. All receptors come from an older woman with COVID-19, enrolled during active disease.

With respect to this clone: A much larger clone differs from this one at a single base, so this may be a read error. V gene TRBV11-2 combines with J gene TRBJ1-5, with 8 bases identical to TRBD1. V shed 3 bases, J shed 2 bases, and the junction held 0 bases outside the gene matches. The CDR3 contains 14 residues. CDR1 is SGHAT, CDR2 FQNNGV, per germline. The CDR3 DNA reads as TGTGCCAGCAGCTTGACAGGGGGCAATCAGCCCCAGCATTTT. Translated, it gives CASSLTGGNQPQHF.

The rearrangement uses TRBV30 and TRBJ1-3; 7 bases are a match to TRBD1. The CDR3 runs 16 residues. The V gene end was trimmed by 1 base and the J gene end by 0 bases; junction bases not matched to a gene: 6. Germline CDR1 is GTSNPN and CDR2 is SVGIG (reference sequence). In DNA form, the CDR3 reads TGTGCCTGGAGTGGACTACAGGGGTTCTCTGGAAACACCATATATTTT. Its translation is CAWSGLQGFSGNTIYF.

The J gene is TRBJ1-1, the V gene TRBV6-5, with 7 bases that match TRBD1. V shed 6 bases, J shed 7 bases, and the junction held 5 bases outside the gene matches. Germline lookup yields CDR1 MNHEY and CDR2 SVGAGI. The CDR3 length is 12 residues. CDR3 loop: CASSRTGVEAFF. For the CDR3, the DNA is TGTGCCAGCAGCCGGACAGGAGTTGAAGCTTTCTTT.

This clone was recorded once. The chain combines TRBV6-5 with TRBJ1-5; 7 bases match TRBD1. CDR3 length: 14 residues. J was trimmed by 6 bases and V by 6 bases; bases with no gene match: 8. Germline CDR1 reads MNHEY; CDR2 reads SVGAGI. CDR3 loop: CASRRTGPGQPQHF. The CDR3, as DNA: TGTGCCAGCAGACGGACAGGCCCCGGTCAGCCCCAGCATTTT.

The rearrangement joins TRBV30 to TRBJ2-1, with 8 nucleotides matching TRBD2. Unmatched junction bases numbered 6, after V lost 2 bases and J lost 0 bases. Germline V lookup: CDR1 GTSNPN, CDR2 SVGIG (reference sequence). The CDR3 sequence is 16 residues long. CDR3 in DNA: TGTGCCTGGAGTTTAGGACTAGCATTCTCCTACAATGAGCAGTTCTTC. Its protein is CAWSLGLAFSYNEQFF.

The CDR3 DNA follows: TGTGCCGCAGTCCCCCTTCACGATTTTCATGGCTACACCTTC. Its translation: CAAVPLHDFHGYTF. The chain carries TRBV28 and TRBJ1-2; D ambiguous. V lost 11 bases and J lost 6, with 22 bases in between. The CDR3 is 14 residues long. CDR1 is MDHEN and CDR2 is SYDVKM in the germline V gene.

CDR3 sequence: CASSKGAVRGEAFF. Written as DNA, the CDR3 is TGTGCCAGTAGTAAGGGGGCAGTTAGGGGTGAAGCTTTCTTT. This rearrangement joins TRBV19 to TRBJ1-1, with TRBD1 matching 7 bases. Germline CDR1 is LNHDA and CDR2 is SQIVND (reference sequence). The CDR3 is 14 amino acids. The J segment lost 7 bases and the V segment lost 4 bases, leaving 9 bases of the junction unmatched.

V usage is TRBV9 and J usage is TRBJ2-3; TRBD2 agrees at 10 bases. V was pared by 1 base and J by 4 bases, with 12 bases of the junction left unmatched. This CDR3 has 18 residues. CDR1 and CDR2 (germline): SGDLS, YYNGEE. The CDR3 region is CASSVPRTSGEPPDTQYF. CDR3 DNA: TGTGCCAGCAGCGTACCCCGGACTAGCGGAGAACCCCCAGATACGCAGTATTTT.

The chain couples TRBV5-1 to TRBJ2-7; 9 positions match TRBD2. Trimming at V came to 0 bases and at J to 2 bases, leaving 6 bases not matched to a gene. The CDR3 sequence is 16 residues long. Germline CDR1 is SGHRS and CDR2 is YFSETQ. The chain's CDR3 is CASSLVGTSSTYEQYF. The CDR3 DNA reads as TGCGCCAGCAGCTTGGTAGGGACTAGCTCCACCTACGAGCAGTACTTC.

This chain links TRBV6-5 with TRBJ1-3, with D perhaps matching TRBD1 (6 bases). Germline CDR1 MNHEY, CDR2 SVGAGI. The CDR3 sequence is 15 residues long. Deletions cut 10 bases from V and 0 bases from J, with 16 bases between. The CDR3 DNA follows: TGTGCCACTGGGGGGGGGCAGAGCTCTGGAAACACCATATATTTT. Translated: CATGGGQSSGNTIYF.

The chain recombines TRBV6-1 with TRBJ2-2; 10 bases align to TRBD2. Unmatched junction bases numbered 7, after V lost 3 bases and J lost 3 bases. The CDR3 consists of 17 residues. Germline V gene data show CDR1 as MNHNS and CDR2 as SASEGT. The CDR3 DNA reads TGTGCCAGCAGTGACCGAGCGGGAGGGATGGACACCGGGGAGCTGTTTTTT. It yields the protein CASSDRAGGMDTGELFF.

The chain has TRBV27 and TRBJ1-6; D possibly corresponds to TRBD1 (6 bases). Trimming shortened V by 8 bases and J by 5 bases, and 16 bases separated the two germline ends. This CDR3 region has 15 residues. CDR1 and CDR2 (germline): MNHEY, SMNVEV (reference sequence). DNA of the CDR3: TGTGCCAGCGCCTGGGACAAGACGAATAATTCACCCCTCCACTTT. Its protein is CASAWDKTNNSPLHF.

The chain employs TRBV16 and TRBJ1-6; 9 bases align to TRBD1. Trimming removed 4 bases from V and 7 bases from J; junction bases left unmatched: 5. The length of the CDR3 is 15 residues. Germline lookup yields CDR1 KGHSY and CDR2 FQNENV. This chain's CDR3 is CASSPGGQGNSPLHF. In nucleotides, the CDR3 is TGTGCCAGCAGCCCTGGGGGACAGGGAAATTCACCCCTCCACTTT. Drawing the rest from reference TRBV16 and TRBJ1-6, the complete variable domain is GEEVAQTPKHLVRGEGQKAKLYCAPIKGHSYVFWYQQVLKNEFKFLISFQNENVFDETGMPKERFSAKCLPNSPCSLEIQATKLEDSAVYFCASSPGGQGNSPLHFGNGTRLTVT.

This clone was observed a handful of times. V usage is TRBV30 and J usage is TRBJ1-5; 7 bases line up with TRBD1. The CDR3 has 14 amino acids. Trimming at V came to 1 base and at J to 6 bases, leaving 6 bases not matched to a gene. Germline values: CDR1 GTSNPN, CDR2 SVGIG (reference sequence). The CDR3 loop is CAWSGGGAAQPQHF. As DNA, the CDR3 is TGTGCCTGGAGTGGAGGGGGCGCGGCTCAGCCCCAGCATTTT.

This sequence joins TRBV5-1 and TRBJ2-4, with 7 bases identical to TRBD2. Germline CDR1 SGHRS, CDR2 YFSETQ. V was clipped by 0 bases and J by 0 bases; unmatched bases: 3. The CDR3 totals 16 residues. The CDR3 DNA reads TGCGCCAGCAGCTTGGGGGAGGGAGGAGCCAAAAACATTCAGTACTTC. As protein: CASSLGEGGAKNIQYF. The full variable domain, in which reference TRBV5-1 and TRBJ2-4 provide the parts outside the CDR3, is KAGVTQTPRYLIKTRGQQVTLSCSPISGHRSVSWYQQTPGQGLQFLFEYFSETQRNKGNFPGRFSGRQFSNSRSEMNVSTLELGDSALYLCASSLGEGGAKNIQYFGAGTRLSVL.

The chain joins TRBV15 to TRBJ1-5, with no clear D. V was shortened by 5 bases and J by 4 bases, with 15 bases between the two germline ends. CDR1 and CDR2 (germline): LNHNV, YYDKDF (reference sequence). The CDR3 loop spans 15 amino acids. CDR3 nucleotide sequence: TGTGCCACCAGCCGAGGAGGCGACCTAAATCAGCCCCAGCATTTT. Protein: CATSRGGDLNQPQHF.

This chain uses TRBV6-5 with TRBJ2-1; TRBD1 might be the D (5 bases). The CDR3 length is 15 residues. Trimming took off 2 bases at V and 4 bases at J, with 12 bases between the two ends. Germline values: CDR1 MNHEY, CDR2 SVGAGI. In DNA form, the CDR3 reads TGTGCCAGCAGTTACCTTAGGACACAATACAATGAGCAGTTCTTC. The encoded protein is CASSYLRTQYNEQFF.

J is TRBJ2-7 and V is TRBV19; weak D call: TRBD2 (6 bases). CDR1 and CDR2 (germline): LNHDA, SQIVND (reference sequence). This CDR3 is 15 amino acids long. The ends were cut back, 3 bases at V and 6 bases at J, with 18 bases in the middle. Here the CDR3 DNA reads TGTGCCAGTAGTATTGTAAGGGCACTAGCTGCCGAGCAGTACTTC. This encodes CASSIVRALAAEQYF.

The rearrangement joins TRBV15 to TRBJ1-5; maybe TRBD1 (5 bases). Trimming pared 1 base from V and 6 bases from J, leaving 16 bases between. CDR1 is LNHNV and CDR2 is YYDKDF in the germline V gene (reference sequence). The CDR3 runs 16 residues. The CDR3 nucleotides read TGTGCCACCAGCAGAGTCGGTTGGGGGGGGAGTCAGCCCCAGCATTTT. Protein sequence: CATSRVGWGGSQPQHF.

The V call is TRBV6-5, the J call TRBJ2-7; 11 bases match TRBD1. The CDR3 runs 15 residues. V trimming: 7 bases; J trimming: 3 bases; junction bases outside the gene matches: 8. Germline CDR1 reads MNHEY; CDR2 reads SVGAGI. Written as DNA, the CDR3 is TGTGCCAGCACACGAGGGGGGACAGGGGGCTACGAGCAGTACTTC. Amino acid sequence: CASTRGGTGGYEQYF.

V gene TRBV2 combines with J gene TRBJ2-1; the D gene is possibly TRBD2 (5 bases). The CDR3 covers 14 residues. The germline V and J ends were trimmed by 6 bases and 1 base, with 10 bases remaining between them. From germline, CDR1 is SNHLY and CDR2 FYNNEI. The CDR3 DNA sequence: TGTGCCAGCAGAGAGGACTCGTCCTACAATGAGCAGTTCTTC. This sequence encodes CASREDSSYNEQFF. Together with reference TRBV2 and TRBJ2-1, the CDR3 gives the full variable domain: EPEVTQTPSHQVTQMGQEVILRCVPISNHLYFYWYRQILGQKVEFLVSFYNNEISEKSEIFDDQFSVERPDGSNFTLKIRSTKLEDSAMYFCASREDSSYNEQFFGPGTRLTVL.

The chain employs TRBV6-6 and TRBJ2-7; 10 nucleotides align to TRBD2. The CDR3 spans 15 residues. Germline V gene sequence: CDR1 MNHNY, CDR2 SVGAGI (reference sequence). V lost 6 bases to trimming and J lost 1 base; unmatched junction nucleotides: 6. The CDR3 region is CASSQTSGTSYEQYF. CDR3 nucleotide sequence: TGTGCCAGCAGCCAAACTAGCGGGACGTCCTACGAGCAGTACTTC.

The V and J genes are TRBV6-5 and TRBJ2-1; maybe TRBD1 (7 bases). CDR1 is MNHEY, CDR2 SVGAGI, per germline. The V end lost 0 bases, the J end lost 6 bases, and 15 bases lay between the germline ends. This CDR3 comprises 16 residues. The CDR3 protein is CASSYSTRGERNEQFF. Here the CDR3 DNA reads TGTGCCAGCAGTTACTCGACCAGGGGGGAACGCAATGAGCAGTTCTTC.

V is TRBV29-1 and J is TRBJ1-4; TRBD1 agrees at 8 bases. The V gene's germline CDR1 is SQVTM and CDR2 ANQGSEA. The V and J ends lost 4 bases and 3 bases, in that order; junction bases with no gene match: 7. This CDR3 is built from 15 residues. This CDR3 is CSVAGGGLPNEKLFF. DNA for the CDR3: TGCAGCGTTGCAGGGGGCGGATTACCTAATGAAAAACTGTTTTTT. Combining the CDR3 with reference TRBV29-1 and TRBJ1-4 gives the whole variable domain SAVISQKPSRDICQRGTSLTIQCQVDSQVTMMFWYRQQPGQSLTLIATANQGSEATYESGFVIDKFPISRPNLTFSTLTVSNMSPEDSSIYLCSVAGGGLPNEKLFFGSGTQLSVL.

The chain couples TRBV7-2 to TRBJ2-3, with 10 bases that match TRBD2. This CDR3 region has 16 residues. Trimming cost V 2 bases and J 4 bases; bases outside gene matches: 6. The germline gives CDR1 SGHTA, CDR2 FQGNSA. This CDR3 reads CASSLRTSGSADTQYF. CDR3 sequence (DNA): TGTGCCAGCAGCTTAAGGACTAGCGGCAGCGCAGATACGCAGTATTTT.